The 9 T cell receptor beta chains below were found in one sample sequenced in a study of tissue T cells after allogeneic stem cell transplantation. TCRdb keeps only in-frame clones here, not all; method: immunoSEQ multiplex PCR. The sample consists of some 19,000 clones, 60% to 80% of them appearing once. The sample was blood. The receptors were sampled from a female BALB/c mouse in good health. Strain MHC haplotype: H2-d.

As for this clone: The listed genes are named as in mouse. The read ends 1 residue shy of where the CDR3 ends; the end is completed using the germline J gene. The chain uses TRBV2 and TRBJ2-5; D is unresolved. Deletions cut 0 bases from V and 2 bases from J, with 6 bases between. Germline V gene lookup returns CDR1 LGHNA and CDR2 YSYQKL. This CDR3 has 14 amino acids. The DNA read from the CDR3 is TGTGCCAGCAGCCAAGACAGGACCCAAGACACCCAGTAC. Amino acid sequence: CASSQDRTQDTQY. The CDR3 in full is CASSQDRTQDTQYF.

Remarks on this clone: Gene names refer to mouse genes. The missing CDR3 end, 1 residue past where the read stops, is filled in from the germline J gene. The chain combines TRBV31 with TRBJ1-6; D is uncertain. TRBJ1-6 carries the ORF label, with uncertain function. V gave up 2 bases and J gave up 6 bases, with 5 bases separating them. The CDR3 spans 12 residues. Germline V gene sequence: CDR1 GKSSPN, CDR2 SITVG. The CDR3 spells CAWSEGNSPLYF. CDR3 DNA, as far as it was read: TGTGCCTGGAGTGAGGGTAATTCGCCCCTCTAC.

As to this clone: Mouse gene names and germline throughout. With the read ending 1 residue before the CDR3 end, the germline J gene is used to fill in that end. The V call is TRBV1, the J call TRBJ1-4, with D perhaps TRBD1 (5 bases). Germline V gene lookup returns CDR1 NSQYPW and CDR2 LRSPGD (reference sequence). The V end was cut by 3 bases, the J end by 0 bases, with 8 bases between. The length of the CDR3 is 15 residues. The sequenced part of the CDR3 DNA is TGCACCTGCAGTGCCTCGACAGTTTCCAACGAAAGATTATTT. Protein: CTCSASTVSNERLF. The CDR3, in full, reads CTCSASTVSNERLFF.

As to this clone: Mouse germline and gene names are used. Read data end 1 residue before the CDR3 end; the end is taken from the germline J gene. The V call is TRBV13-2, the J call TRBJ1-5, with D perhaps matching TRBD1 (5 bases). The CDR3 extends over 15 amino acids. V was pared by 0 bases and J by 3 bases, with 10 bases between. The V gene's germline CDR1 is NNHNN and CDR2 SYGAGS (reference sequence). The CDR3 sequence: CASGDAGEANQAPLF. The DNA read from the CDR3 is TGTGCCAGCGGTGATGCGGGGGAGGCCAACCAGGCTCCGCTT.

About this clone: Genes and germline come from the mouse. This CDR3 reads CASSYGTGVGNTLYF. CDR3 bases read: TGTGCCAGCAGCTATGGGACAGGGGTAGGAAATACGCTCTAT. The rearrangement joins TRBV4 to TRBJ1-3; 10 nucleotides agree with TRBD1. The missing CDR3 end, 1 residue past where the read stops, is filled in from the germline J gene. The germline gives CDR1 LGHDT, CDR2 YNNKQL (reference sequence). V trimming: 3 bases; J trimming: 4 bases; junction bases outside the gene matches: 3. This CDR3 region has 15 residues.

The sample holds a few counts of this clone. Each gene name is a mouse one. The CDR3 protein is CASGDAPDNNQAPLF. Incomplete CDR3 DNA: TGTGCCAGCGGTGATGCGCCAGATAACAACCAGGCTCCGCTT. J is TRBJ1-5 and V is TRBV13-2, with D uncertain. The CDR3 end is not reached by the read, which stops 1 residue before it; the germline J gene fills it in. V lost 0 bases, J lost 0 bases, and 7 bases lay in between. The CDR3 is 15 residues long. CDR1 is NNHNN, CDR2 SYGAGS, per germline (reference sequence).

With regard to this clone: These gene names are mouse names. From the germline J gene comes the end of the CDR3, since the read stops 1 residue before it. The rearrangement uses TRBV13-2 and TRBJ2-7, with TRBD2 identical over 12 bases. The V gene end was trimmed by 5 bases and the J gene end by 6 bases; junction bases not matched to a gene: 6. This CDR3 has 14 residues. CDR1 is NNHNN, CDR2 SYGAGS, per germline (reference sequence). The CDR3 here is CASGRLGGRGEQYF. The covered CDR3 bases are TGTGCCAGCGGGAGACTGGGGGGGCGGGGTGAACAGTAC.

As concerns this clone: Genes and germline come from the mouse. The CDR3 goes on 1 residue after the read ends, and that part is filled in from the germline J gene. V gene TRBV5 combines with J gene TRBJ2-7; 10 bases are a match to TRBD2. The CDR3 extends over 14 amino acids. CDR1 is LGHNA and CDR2 is YNLKQL in the germline V gene (reference sequence). J was trimmed by 4 bases and V by 1 base; bases with no gene match: 1. The CDR3: CASSQADWGYEQYF. The CDR3 bases that were read are TGTGCCAGCAGCCAAGCGGACTGGGGGTATGAACAGTAC.

As to this clone: The genes are named according to mouse. From the germline J gene comes the end of the CDR3, since the read stops 1 residue before it. J is TRBJ2-1 and V is TRBV29, with D maybe TRBD1 (6 bases). The CDR3 contains 14 residues. The germline V gene encodes CDR1 MSHET and CDR2 SYDVDS. V was trimmed by 3 bases and J by 2 bases, leaving 8 bases between them. The DNA read from the CDR3 is TGTGCTAGCAGTTTCCCAGGGGACTATGCTGAGCAGTTC. It encodes CASSFPGDYAEQF. The whole CDR3 sequence reads CASSFPGDYAEQFF.